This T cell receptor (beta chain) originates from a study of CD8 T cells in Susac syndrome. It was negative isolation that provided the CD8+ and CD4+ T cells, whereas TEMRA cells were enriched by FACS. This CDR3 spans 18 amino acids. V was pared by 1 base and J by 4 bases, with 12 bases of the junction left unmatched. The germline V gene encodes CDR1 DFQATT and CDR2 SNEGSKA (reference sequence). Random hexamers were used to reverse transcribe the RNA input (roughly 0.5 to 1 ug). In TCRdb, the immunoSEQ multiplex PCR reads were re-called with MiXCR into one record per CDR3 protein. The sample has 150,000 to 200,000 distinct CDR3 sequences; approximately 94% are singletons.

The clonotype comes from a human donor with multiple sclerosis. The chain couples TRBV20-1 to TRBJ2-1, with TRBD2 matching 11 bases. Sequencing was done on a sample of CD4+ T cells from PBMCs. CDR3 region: CSARGGLRLAGLYNEQFF. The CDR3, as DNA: TGCAGTGCTAGAGGGGGGTTAAGACTAGCGGGGCTATACAATGAGCAGTTCTTC.